This entry describes one T cell receptor beta chain. Its antigen is as yet unknown. TCRdb recomputed calls from the 5' RACE reads with MiXCR, one row per CDR3 protein. The sample has more than 350,000 distinct CDR3 sequences; roughly 15% are singletons. The CDR3 has 16 amino acids. Looked up from germline, CDR1 is LGHNT and CDR2 is FRNRAP. J gave up 3 bases and V 3 bases, and 10 bases lay outside the gene matches. The data are from a study of T-cell memory formation after mild COVID-19. Study-wide context: TCR clusters were largely donor specific. The study, taken as a whole, reports: From day 15 to 85, contracting clones were balanced between CD4 and CD8, whereas later expanders leaned toward CD4+.

The sequence came from a young man who had mild COVID-19 (a few samples of this study predate the infection). Cell type and time point are not known. Sequencing was carried out using PBMCs or a T cell subset sorted from them (not recorded which). V and J are TRBV12-5 and TRBJ2-7; 8 positions match TRBD2. The CDR3 DNA is TGTGCTAGTGGTTTCCCCGGGGGGGAGGAGCGCTACGAGCAGTACTTC. Translation gives CASGFPGGEERYEQYF.